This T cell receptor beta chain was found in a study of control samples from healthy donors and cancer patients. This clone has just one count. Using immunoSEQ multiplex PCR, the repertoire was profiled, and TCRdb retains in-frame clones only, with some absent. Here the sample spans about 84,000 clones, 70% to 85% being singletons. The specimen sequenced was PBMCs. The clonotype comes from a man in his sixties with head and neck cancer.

CDR3 nucleotide sequence: TGTGCCAGTAGTATAGGTCTCCCCCTCGGGTACGAGCAGTACTTC. Translating gives CASSIGLPLGYEQYF. The chain links TRBV19 to TRBJ2-7; D gene unclear. Germline V CDR1 and CDR2: LNHDA, SQIVND (reference sequence). This CDR3 contains 15 residues. Trimming took 1 base from V and 4 from J, leaving 14 bases between them.